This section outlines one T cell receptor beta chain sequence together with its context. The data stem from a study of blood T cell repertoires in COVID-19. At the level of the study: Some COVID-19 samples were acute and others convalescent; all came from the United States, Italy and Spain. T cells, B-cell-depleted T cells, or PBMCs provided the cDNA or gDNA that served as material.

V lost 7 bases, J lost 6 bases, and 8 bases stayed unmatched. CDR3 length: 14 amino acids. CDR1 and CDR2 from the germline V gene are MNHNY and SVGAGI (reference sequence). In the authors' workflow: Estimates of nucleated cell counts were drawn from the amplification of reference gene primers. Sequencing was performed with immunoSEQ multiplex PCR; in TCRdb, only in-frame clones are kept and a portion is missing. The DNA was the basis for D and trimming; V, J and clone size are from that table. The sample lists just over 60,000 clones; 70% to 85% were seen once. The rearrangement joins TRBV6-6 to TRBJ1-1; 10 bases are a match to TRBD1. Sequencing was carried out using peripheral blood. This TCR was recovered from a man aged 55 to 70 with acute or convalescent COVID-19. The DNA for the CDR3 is TGTGCCAGCACCCGACAGGGGGCTCTAGCTGAAGCTTTCTTT. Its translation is CASTRQGALAEAFF.